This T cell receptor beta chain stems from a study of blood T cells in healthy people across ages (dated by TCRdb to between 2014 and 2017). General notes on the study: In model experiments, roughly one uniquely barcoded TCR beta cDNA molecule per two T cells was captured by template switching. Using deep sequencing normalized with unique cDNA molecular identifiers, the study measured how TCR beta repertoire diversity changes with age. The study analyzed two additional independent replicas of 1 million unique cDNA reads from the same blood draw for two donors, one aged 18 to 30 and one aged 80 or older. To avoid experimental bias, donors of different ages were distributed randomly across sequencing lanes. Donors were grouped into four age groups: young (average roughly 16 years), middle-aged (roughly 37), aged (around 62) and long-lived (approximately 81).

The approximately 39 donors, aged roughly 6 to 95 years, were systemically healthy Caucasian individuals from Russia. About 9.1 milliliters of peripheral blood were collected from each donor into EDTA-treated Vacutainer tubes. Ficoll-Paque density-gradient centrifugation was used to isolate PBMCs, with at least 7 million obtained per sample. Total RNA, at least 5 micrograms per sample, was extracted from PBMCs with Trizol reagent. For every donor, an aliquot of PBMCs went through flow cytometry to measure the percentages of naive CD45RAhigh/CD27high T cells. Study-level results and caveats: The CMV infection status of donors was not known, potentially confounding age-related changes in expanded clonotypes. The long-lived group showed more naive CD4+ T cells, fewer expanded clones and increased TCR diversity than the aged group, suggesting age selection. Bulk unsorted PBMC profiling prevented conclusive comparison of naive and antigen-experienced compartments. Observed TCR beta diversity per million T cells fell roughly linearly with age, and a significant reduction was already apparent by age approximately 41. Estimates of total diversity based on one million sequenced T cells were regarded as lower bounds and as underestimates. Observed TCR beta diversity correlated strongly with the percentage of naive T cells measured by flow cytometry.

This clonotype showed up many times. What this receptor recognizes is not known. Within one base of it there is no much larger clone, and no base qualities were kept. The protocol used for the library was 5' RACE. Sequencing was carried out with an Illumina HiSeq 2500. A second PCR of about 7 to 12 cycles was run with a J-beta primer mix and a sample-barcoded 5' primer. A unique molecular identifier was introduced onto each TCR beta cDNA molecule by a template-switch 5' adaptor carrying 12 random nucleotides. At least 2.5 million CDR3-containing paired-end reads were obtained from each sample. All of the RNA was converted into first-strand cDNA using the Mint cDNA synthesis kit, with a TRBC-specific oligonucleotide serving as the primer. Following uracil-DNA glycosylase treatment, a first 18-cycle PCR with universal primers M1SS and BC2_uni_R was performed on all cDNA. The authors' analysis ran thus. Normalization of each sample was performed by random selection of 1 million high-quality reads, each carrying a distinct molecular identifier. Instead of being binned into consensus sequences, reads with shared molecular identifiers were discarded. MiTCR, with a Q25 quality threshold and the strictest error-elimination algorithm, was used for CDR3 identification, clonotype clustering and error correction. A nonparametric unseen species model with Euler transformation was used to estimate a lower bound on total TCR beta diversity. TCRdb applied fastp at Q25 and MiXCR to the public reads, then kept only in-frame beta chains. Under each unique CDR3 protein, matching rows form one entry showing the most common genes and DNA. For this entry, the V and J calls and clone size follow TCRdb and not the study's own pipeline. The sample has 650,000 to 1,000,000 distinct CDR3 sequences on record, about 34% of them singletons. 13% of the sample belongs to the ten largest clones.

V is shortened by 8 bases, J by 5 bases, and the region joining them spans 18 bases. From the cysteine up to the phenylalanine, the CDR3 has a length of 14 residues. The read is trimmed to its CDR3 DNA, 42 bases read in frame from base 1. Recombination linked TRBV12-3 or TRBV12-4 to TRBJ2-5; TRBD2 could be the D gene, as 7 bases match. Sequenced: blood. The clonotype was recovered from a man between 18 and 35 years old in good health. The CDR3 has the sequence CASSRGGLRETQYF. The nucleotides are TGTGCCAGCTCCAGGGGAGGGCTGAGGGAGACCCAGTACTTC.